Described below is a single T cell receptor beta chain sequence and its context. A much larger clone is a single base away; this may be a read error. TCRbeta libraries were built with three rounds of nested PCR, modified from ARM-PCR. TCRdb fed the multiplex PCR reads into MiXCR, producing one record per CDR3 protein. The sample contains 90,000 to 110,000 distinct CDR3 sequences, roughly three fifths of which appear only once. This specimen belongs to a study of tumor and adjacent non-tumor tissue in lung cancer. Germline CDR1 and CDR2: SGHKS and YYEKEE (reference sequence). This CDR3 region has 14 residues. This sample's RNA came from whole unsorted tissue. Distant lung tissue was collected more than 3 cm away from the tumor edge.

The TCR was taken from a man aged 55-75 years with non-small cell lung cancer. J is TRBJ2-3 and V is TRBV5-5; D gene unclear. The sample consisted of distant non-tumor lung tissue. CDR3 in amino acids: CASRLQEGTDTRYF. DNA for the CDR3: TGTGCCAGCAGACTACAAGAAGGCACAGATACGCGGTATTTT. Supplemented by reference TRBV5-5 and TRBJ2-3, the full variable domain reads DAGVTQSPTHLIKTRGQQVTLRCSPISGHKSVSWYQQVLGQGPQFIFQYYEKEERGRGNFPDRFSARQFPNYSSELNVNALLLGDSALYLCASRLQEGTDTRYFGPGTRLTVL.